The clone carrying this TCR beta chain was counted between two and nine times. The method was immunoSEQ multiplex PCR; TCRdb's version includes in-frame clones alone and lacks a portion of them. The table includes 90,000 or so clones, roughly nine tenths detected once. This sample is part of a study of control samples from healthy donors and cancer patients. Germline V gene data show CDR1 as SEHNR and CDR2 as FQNEAQ (reference sequence). CDR3 length: 13 amino acids. V shed 5 bases and J 7 bases; nucleotides not matched to a gene: 5. The sequenced sample consisted of PBMCs. The receptor was isolated from a woman in her fifties or sixties with colorectal cancer. The V and J genes are TRBV7-9 and TRBJ1-5; 7 nucleotides match TRBD1. For the CDR3, the DNA is TGTGCCAGCAGCCCGGGACAGCGGCAGCCCCAGCATTTT. Translating it yields CASSPGQRQPQHF.